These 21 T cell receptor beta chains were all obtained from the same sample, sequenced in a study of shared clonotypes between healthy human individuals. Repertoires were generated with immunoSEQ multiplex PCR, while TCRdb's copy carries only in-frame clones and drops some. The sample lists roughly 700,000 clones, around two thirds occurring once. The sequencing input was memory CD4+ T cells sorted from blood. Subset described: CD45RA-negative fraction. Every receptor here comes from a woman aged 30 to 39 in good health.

CDR3 nucleotides: TGTGCCAGCAGTTATCGGGACTTTCAAGAGACCCAGTACTTC. This translates into CASSYRDFQETQYF. The chain is built from TRBV6-5 and TRBJ2-5; a possible D gene is TRBD2 (6 bases). CDR1 and CDR2 (germline): MNHEY, SVGAGI. CDR3 size: 14 residues. V was trimmed by 3 bases and J by 2 bases, leaving 10 bases between them.

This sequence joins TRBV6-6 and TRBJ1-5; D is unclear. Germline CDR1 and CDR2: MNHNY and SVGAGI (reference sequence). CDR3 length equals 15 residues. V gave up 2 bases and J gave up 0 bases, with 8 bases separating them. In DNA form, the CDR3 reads TGTGCCAGCAGTTACGGCCATAATAGCAATCAGCCCCAGCATTTT. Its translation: CASSYGHNSNQPQHF.

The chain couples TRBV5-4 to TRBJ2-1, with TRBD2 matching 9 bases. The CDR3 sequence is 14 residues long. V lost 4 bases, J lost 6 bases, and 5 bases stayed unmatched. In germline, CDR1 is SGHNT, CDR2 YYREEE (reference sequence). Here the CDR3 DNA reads TGTGCCAGCAGCGGGGGGGGACTAGCCAATGAGCAGTTCTTC. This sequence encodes CASSGGGLANEQFF.

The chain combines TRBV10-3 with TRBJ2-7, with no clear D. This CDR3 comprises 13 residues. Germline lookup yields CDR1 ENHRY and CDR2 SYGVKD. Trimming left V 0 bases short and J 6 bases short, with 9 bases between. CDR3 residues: CAISESSRVEQYF. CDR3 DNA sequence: TGTGCCATCAGTGAGTCGTCCCGGGTCGAGCAGTACTTC.

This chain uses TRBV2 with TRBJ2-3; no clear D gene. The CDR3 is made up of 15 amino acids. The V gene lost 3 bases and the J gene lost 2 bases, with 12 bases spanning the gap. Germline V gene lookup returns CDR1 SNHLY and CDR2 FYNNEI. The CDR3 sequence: CASSDRSRFTDTQYF. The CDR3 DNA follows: TGTGCCAGCAGTGACCGAAGTCGGTTCACAGATACGCAGTATTTT.

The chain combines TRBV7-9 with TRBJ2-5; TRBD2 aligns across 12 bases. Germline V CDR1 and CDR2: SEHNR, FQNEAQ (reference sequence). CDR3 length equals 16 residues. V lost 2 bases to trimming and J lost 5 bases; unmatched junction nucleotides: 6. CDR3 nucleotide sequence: TGTGCCAGCAGCTTAACTAGCGGGAGGATTGAGGAGACCCAGTACTTC. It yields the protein CASSLTSGRIEETQYF.

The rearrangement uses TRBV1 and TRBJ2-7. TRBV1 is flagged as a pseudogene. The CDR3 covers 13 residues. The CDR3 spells CTSRPLWVHEQYF. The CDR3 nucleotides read TGCACCAGCAGGCCCCTCTGGGTCCACGAGCAGTACTTC.

The CDR3 loop is CSVDIGGAGELFF. CDR3 coding DNA: TGCAGCGTGGACATAGGAGGGGCCGGGGAGCTGTTTTTT. The V call is TRBV29-1, the J call TRBJ2-2, with D possibly being TRBD2 (6 bases). The germline CDR1 and CDR2 sequences are SQVTM and ANQGSEA. Trimming removed 6 bases from V and 6 bases from J, with 14 bases in between. The CDR3 runs to 13 residues.

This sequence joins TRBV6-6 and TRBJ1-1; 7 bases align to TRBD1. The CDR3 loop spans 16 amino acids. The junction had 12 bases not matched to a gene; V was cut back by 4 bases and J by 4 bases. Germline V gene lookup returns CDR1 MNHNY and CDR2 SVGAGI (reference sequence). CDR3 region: CASSSRQGPFPTEAFF. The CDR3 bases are TGTGCCAGCAGTTCTAGACAGGGACCGTTTCCCACTGAAGCTTTCTTT.

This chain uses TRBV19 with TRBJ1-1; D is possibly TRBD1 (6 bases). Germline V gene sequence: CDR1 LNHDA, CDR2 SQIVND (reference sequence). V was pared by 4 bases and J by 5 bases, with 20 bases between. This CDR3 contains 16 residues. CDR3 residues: CASSRGNTGFRTEAFF. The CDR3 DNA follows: TGTGCCAGTAGTAGGGGCAATACAGGGTTTCGGACTGAAGCTTTCTTT.

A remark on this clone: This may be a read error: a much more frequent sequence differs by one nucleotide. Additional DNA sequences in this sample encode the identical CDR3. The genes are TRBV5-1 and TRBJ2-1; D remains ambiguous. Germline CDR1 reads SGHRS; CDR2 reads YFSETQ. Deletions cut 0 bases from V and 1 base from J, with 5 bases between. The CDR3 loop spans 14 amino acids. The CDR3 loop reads CASSLAGSYNEQFF. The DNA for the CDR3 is TGCGCCAGCAGCTTGGCCGGGTCCTACAATGAGCAGTTCTTC.

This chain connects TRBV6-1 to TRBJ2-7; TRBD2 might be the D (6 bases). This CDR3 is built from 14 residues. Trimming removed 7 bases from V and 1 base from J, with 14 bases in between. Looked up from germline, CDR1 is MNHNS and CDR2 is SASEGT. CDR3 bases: TGTGCCAGCAATTCGGGACTTTTTTCCTACGAGCAGTACTTC. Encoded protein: CASNSGLFSYEQYF.

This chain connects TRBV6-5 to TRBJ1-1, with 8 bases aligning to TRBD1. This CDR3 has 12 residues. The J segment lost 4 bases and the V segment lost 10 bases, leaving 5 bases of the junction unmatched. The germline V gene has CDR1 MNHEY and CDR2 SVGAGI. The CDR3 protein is CATQGAFTEAFF. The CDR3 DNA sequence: TGTGCCACTCAGGGGGCTTTCACTGAAGCTTTCTTT.

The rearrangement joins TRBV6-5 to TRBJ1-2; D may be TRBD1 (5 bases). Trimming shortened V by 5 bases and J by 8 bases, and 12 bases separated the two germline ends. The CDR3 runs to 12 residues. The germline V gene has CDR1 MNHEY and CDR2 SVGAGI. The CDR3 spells CASSTGGKGYTF. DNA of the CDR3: TGTGCCAGCAGTACGGGGGGAAAAGGCTACACCTTC.

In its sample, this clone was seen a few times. The CDR3 protein is CASSSLVLHGNTIYF. CDR3 bases: TGTGCCAGCAGTTCTCTCGTTTTGCATGGAAACACCATATATTTT. The chain employs TRBV7-9 and TRBJ1-3; D is undetermined. This CDR3 contains 15 residues. Germline CDR1 is SEHNR and CDR2 is FQNEAQ (reference sequence). The V gene lost 6 bases and the J gene lost 3 bases, with 15 bases spanning the gap.

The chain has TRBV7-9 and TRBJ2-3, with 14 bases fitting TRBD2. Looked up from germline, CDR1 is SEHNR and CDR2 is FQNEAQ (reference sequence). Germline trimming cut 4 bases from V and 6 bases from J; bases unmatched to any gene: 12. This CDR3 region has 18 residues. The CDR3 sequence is CASSSRTSGRSRGDTQYF. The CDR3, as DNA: TGTGCCAGCAGCTCTCGGACTAGCGGGAGGTCGAGGGGCGATACGCAGTATTTT.

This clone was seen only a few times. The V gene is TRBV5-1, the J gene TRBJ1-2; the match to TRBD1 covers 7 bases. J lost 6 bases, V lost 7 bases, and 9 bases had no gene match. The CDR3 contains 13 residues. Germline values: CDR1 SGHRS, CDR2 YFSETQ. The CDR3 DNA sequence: TGCGCCAGCGGACGAGGGGGCGGCGATGGCTACACCTTC. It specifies CASGRGGGDGYTF.

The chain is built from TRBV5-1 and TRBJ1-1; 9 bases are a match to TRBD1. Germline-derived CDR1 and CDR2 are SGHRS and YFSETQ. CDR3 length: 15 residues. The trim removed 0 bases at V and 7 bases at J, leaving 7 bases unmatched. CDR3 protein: CASSLDGGQGLEAFF. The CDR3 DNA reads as TGCGCCAGCAGCTTGGATGGGGGACAGGGACTTGAAGCTTTCTTT. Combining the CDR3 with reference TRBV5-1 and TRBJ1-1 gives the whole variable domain KAGVTQTPRYLIKTRGQQVTLSCSPISGHRSVSWYQQTPGQGLQFLFEYFSETQRNKGNFPGRFSGRQFSNSRSEMNVSTLELGDSALYLCASSLDGGQGLEAFFGQGTRLTVV.

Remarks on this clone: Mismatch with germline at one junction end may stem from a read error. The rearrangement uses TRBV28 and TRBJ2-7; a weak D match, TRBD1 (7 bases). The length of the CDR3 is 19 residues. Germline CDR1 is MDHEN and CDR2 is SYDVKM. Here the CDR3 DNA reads TGTGCCAGCAGTCCCCGACTAGGGACAGCACCCCAGGGAAATTACGTGCAGTACTTC. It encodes CASSPRLGTAPQGNYVQYF.

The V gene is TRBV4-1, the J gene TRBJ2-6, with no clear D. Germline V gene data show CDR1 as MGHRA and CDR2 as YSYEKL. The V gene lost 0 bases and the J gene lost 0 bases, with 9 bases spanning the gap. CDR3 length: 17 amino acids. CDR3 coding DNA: TGCGCCAGCAGCCAAGATAGGTCAGGCTCTGGGGCCAACGTCCTGACTTTC. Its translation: CASSQDRSGSGANVLTF.

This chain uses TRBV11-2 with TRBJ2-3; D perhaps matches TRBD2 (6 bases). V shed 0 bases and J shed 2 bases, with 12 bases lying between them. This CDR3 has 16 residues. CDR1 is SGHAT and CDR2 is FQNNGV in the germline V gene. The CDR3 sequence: CASSLESGLTTDTQYF. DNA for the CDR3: TGTGCCAGCAGCTTAGAAAGCGGACTAACCACAGATACGCAGTATTTT.